What follows are 19 T cell receptor beta chains derived from one specimen sequenced in a study of human T cells and chemical hapten exposure. TCRdb called the RACE reads again in MiXCR, with one record for every CDR3 protein. Of approximately 82,000 distinct CDR3 sequences in the sample, approximately 10% were seen once. Noted time point: patch test 1, 2 weeks after DPC sensitization. The treatment is: therapeutic diphenylcyclopropenone sensitization with weekly scalp DPC. The input for sequencing was whole blood, taken in connection with sensitization to the hapten diphenylcyclopropenone (DPC). The receptor set was obtained from a man aged 35 to 55 with alopecia areata. Some clones in this sample may be carry-over from other donors' samples.

This clonotype was detected a few times. The V gene is TRBV19, the J gene TRBJ2-1; unclear D gene. The CDR3 runs to 14 residues. Germline loops: CDR1 LNHDA, CDR2 SQIVND (reference sequence). The V end lost 9 bases, the J end lost 1 base, and 13 bases lay between the germline ends. The CDR3 is CASNWVPSYNEQFF. Here the CDR3 DNA reads TGTGCCAGCAACTGGGTGCCTTCCTACAATGAGCAGTTCTTC. Complete variable domain (other parts from reference TRBV19 and TRBJ2-1): DGGITQSPKYLFRKEGQNVTLSCEQNLNHDAMYWYRQDPGQGLRLIYYSQIVNDFQKGDIAEGYSVSREKKESFPLTVTSAQKNPTAFYLCASNWVPSYNEQFFGPGTRLTVL.

In this sample, this clonotype turned up a few times. This rearrangement joins TRBV5-4 to TRBJ1-2; tentatively, D is TRBD1 (5 bases). V gave up 4 bases and J gave up 4 bases, with 14 bases separating them. The CDR3 length is 14 residues. Looked up from germline, CDR1 is SGHNT and CDR2 is YYREEE (reference sequence). CDR3 sequence reads: CASSLPGLGYGYTF. The CDR3, as DNA: TGTGCCAGCAGCCTCCCAGGGCTGGGCTATGGCTACACCTTC.

This clonotype was detected a few times. This chain joins TRBV2 and TRBJ1-1, with D hard to call. Germline CDR1 reads SNHLY; CDR2 reads FYNNEI. This CDR3 comprises 13 residues. V was trimmed by 7 bases and J by 3 bases, leaving 12 bases between them. The CDR3 bases are TGTGCCAGCAAGGTAGTGAAGGACACTGAAGCTTTCTTT. It encodes CASKVVKDTEAFF.

This sequence joins TRBV10-3 and TRBJ2-7, with D tentatively TRBD1 (8 bases). Germline V gene sequence: CDR1 ENHRY, CDR2 SYGVKD. CDR3 length equals 13 residues. Trimming left V 7 bases short and J 7 bases short, with 17 bases between. CDR3 nucleotide sequence: TGTGCCATCACCACGGACAGGGAGGGGGAGCAGTACTTC. Protein sequence: CAITTDREGEQYF.

This chain joins TRBV6-2 or TRBV6-3 and TRBJ2-7; TRBD2 matches 13 bases. Germline-derived CDR1 and CDR2 are MNHEY and SVGEGT. The CDR3 is 15 amino acids. The V segment lost 6 bases and the J segment 0 bases; nucleotides outside the gene matches: 2. Here the CDR3 DNA reads TGTGCCAGCAGACGACTAGCGGGGGGCTCCTACGAGCAGTACTTC. Amino acid sequence: CASRRLAGGSYEQYF.

This clonotype was counted at least ten times. The chain combines TRBV6-1 with TRBJ2-1; D tentatively fits TRBD1 or TRBD2 (5 bases each). There are 14 residues in the CDR3. The germline V gene has CDR1 MNHNS and CDR2 SASEGT. V lost 1 base and J 15 bases, leaving 19 bases between the germline ends. Here the CDR3 reads CASSEGSPGRTPFF. As DNA, the CDR3 is TGTGCCAGCAGTGAAGGCTCTCCGGGACGGACGCCGTTCTTC.

This clonotype was recorded many times. This chain joins TRBV24-1 and TRBJ2-3; perhaps TRBD1 as D (6 bases). The V gene lost 9 bases and the J gene lost 4 bases, with 16 bases spanning the gap. Germline-derived CDR1 and CDR2 are KGHDR and SFDVKD. This CDR3 has 14 amino acids. The CDR3 spells CATGDNTRADTQYF. CDR3 nucleotides: TGTGCCACCGGGGACAACACTCGTGCAGATACGCAGTATTTT.

This clonotype occurred once. This may come from a read error, since a much larger clone is one base off. The chain joins TRBV7-2 to TRBJ2-3, with unresolved D. The CDR3 is 15 residues long. CDR1 is SGHTA, CDR2 FQGNSA, per germline. In DNA, the CDR3 is TGTGCCAGCAGCGGGCGTGGCATCAGCATAGATACGCAGTATTTT. Translated, it gives CASSGRGISIDTQYF.

The gene calls are TRBV28 and TRBJ2-1; 10 bases are a match to TRBD2. This CDR3 has 13 amino acids. Germline-derived CDR1 and CDR2 are MDHEN and SYDVKM. J was trimmed by 9 bases and V by 3 bases; bases with no gene match: 2. CDR3 region: CASSFTSGIEQFF. In DNA, the CDR3 is TGTGCCAGCAGTTTCACTAGCGGGATTGAGCAGTTCTTC.

The rearrangement uses TRBV19 and TRBJ2-5; D tentatively fits TRBD1 or TRBD2 (5 bases each). The germline CDR1 and CDR2 sequences are LNHDA and SQIVND (reference sequence). CDR3 length: 13 residues. The V gene lost 6 bases and the J gene lost 5 bases, with 13 bases spanning the gap. The CDR3 nucleotides are TGTGCCAGTAGCTCGGGGCACCCGGAGACCCAGTACTTC. Translation: CASSSGHPETQYF. Together with reference TRBV19 and TRBJ2-5, the CDR3 gives the full variable domain: DGGITQSPKYLFRKEGQNVTLSCEQNLNHDAMYWYRQDPGQGLRLIYYSQIVNDFQKGDIAEGYSVSREKKESFPLTVTSAQKNPTAFYLCASSSGHPETQYFGPGTRLLVL.

This chain joins TRBV27 and TRBJ2-7, with TRBD2 matching 13 bases. CDR3 length equals 16 residues. Losses at the gene ends were 6 bases for V and 2 bases for J; bases not matched to a gene: 7. Germline V gives CDR1 MNHEY, CDR2 SMNVEV (reference sequence). CDR3 sequence (DNA): TGTGCCAGCAGAGGACTAGCGGGAGTAGCGGCCTACGAGCAGTACTTC. This encodes CASRGLAGVAAYEQYF.

The chain links TRBV20-1 to TRBJ2-1; D not certain. V was pared by 4 bases and J by 3 bases, with 10 bases between. Germline V gene lookup returns CDR1 DFQATT and CDR2 SNEGSKA (reference sequence). The CDR3 spans 13 residues. The CDR3 DNA sequence: TGCAGTGCTAAACGACGGATCTACAATGAGCAGTTCTTC. This codes for CSAKRRIYNEQFF.

This clonotype occurred many times. The rearrangement links TRBV10-3 to TRBJ2-1, with 7 bases lining up with TRBD1. The CDR3 covers 16 residues. The germline V gene encodes CDR1 ENHRY and CDR2 SYGVKD. The J segment lost 3 bases and the V segment lost 0 bases, leaving 5 bases of the junction unmatched. For the CDR3, the DNA is TGTGCCATCAGTGAGTCGATGGCAGGGGGCTACAATGAGCAGTTCTTC. It encodes CAISESMAGGYNEQFF.

This chain uses TRBV27 with TRBJ2-3; TRBD1 aligns across 8 bases. The ends lost 3 bases at V and 3 bases at J; junction bases unmatched: 5. The CDR3 contains 15 residues. The germline CDR1 and CDR2 sequences are MNHEY and SMNVEV (reference sequence). CDR3 coding DNA: TGTGCCAGCAGTTTTTGGCAGGGGGCAACAGATACGCAGTATTTT. Encoded protein: CASSFWQGATDTQYF.

V and J are TRBV7-2 and TRBJ2-4, with unresolved D. Trimming pared 6 bases from V and 6 bases from J, leaving 9 bases between. The germline CDR1 and CDR2 sequences are SGHTA and FQGNSA. This CDR3 spans 12 amino acids. DNA for the CDR3: TGTGCCAGCAGAGGGCTGGGAAACATTCAGTACTTC. It encodes CASRGLGNIQYF.

The chain has TRBV7-2 and TRBJ2-2, with a weak D call TRBD2 (7 bases). V shed 3 bases and J shed 5 bases, with 16 bases lying between them. The CDR3 length is 16 residues. Germline values: CDR1 SGHTA, CDR2 FQGNSA. In nucleotides, the CDR3 is TGTGCCAGCAGCTTCCTGAGGGGAGGGGGGACCGGGGAGCTGTTTTTT. This codes for CASSFLRGGGTGELFF. The full variable domain, completed using reference TRBV7-2 and TRBJ2-2, is GAGVSQSPSNKVTEKGKDVELRCDPISGHTALYWYRQSLGQGLEFLIYFQGNSAPDKSGLPSDRFSAERTGGSVSTLTIQRTQQEDSAVYLCASSFLRGGGTGELFFGEGSRLTVL.

This clonotype was found many times. The rearrangement joins TRBV11-3 to TRBJ2-7; weak D call: TRBD1 (7 bases). The V end lost 5 bases, the J end lost 5 bases, and 13 bases lay between the germline ends. The V gene's germline CDR1 is SGHNT and CDR2 YENEEA. The CDR3 covers 13 residues. The DNA for the CDR3 is TGTGCCAGCAGCCCGCGGGACAGTAACGAGCAGTACGTC. It yields the protein CASSPRDSNEQYV.

The chain couples TRBV6-5 to TRBJ2-3; D is perhaps TRBD1 or TRBD2 (6 bases each). CDR1 and CDR2 from the germline V gene are MNHEY and SVGAGI. CDR3 size: 14 residues. V was cut by 3 bases and J by 6 bases, with 13 bases left in between. The CDR3 loop is CASSYPPGADTQYF. The CDR3 nucleotides are TGTGCCAGCAGTTATCCCCCGGGGGCGGATACGCAGTATTTT.

In its sample, this clonotype was seen many times. The chain couples TRBV2 to TRBJ2-1; tentative D call: TRBD1 (5 bases). The germline V gene has CDR1 SNHLY and CDR2 FYNNEI. The CDR3 loop spans 14 amino acids. Trimming removed 3 bases from V and 10 bases from J, with 16 bases in between. The CDR3 nucleotides are TGTGCCAGCAGTGACGTGGGGCGAGACTGGGAGCAGTTCTTC. As protein: CASSDVGRDWEQFF.